These 6 T cell receptor beta chains were all obtained from the same sample, sequenced in a study of human T cells and chemical hapten exposure. Time point given: patch test 1, 2 weeks after DPC sensitization. The treatment denotes: therapeutic diphenylcyclopropenone sensitization with weekly scalp DPC. MiXCR, applied by TCRdb to the RACE reads, yields one record per CDR3 protein. The sample lists about 120,000 distinct CDR3 sequences; 12% were seen once. Sequencing used whole blood, obtained in connection with sensitization to the hapten diphenylcyclopropenone (DPC). The receptor source for this set is a woman aged 45-59 years with alopecia areata. Some clones in this sample may be carry-over from other donors' samples.

The V call is TRBV6-1, the J call TRBJ2-5; D is possibly TRBD1 (5 bases). V lost 2 bases and J 4 bases, leaving 11 bases between the germline ends. Germline assignment: CDR1 MNHNS and CDR2 SASEGT. CDR3 length: 14 amino acids. The CDR3 region has the DNA TGTGCCAGCAGTGAAAATCCAGGGCCAGAGACCCAGTACTTC. It codes for CASSENPGPETQYF.

In this sample, this clonotype turned up many times. The rearrangement joins TRBV6-6 to TRBJ2-5; D is unresolved. Between the trimmed V and J ends, which lost 0 bases and 5 bases, there was a span of 4 bases. Germline loops: CDR1 MNHNY, CDR2 SVGAGI (reference sequence). This CDR3 has 12 amino acids. CDR3 region: CASSYSSETQYF. DNA for the CDR3: TGTGCCAGCAGTTACTCGAGCGAGACCCAGTACTTC.

This clonotype has only a few counts. This sequence joins TRBV4-1 and TRBJ1-4; D not resolved. The CDR3 totals 15 residues. Germline V lookup: CDR1 MGHRA, CDR2 YSYEKL. V lost 1 base and J lost 4, with 10 bases in between. In DNA, the CDR3 is TGCGCCAGCAGCCAAGGGTACCAAAATAATGAAAAACTGTTTTTT. It specifies CASSQGYQNNEKLFF.

The chain uses TRBV12-3 or TRBV12-4 and TRBJ2-2; no clear D gene. CDR3 length: 15 residues. The ends were cut back, 5 bases at V and 0 bases at J, with 10 bases in the middle. CDR3 nucleotides: TGTGCCAGCAGTCCGACAACCCCGAACACCGGGGAGCTGTTTTTT. Amino acid sequence: CASSPTTPNTGELFF.

V usage is TRBV19 and J usage is TRBJ2-1; 8 positions agree with TRBD2. This CDR3 region has 14 residues. The germline CDR1 and CDR2 sequences are LNHDA and SQIVND (reference sequence). V lost 10 bases to trimming and J lost 7 bases; unmatched junction nucleotides: 12. The CDR3 DNA sequence: TGTGCCACCCACCGGGGGGGCGTGTGGAATGAGCAGTTCTTC. This gives the protein CATHRGGVWNEQFF.

V gene TRBV6-1 combines with J gene TRBJ2-7, with D possibly matching TRBD1 (5 bases). The V and J ends lost 2 bases and 0 bases respectively, with 14 bases between them. The CDR3 consists of 16 residues. Germline CDR1 is MNHNS and CDR2 is SASEGT. Here the CDR3 reads CASSESLGLHSYEQYF. The CDR3 region has the DNA TGTGCCAGCAGTGAATCCCTGGGGCTTCACTCCTACGAGCAGTACTTC.